This paragraph covers one T cell receptor (beta chain) sequence. The data stem from a study of cytomegalovirus exposure and HLA in healthy donors. Losses at the gene ends were 4 bases for V and 0 bases for J; bases not matched to a gene: 1. The CDR3 extends over 14 amino acids. CDR1 MDHEN and CDR2 SYDVKM come from the germline V gene. PCR involved 60 Vbeta and 13 Jbeta primers. Assay: immunoSEQ multiplex PCR; the TCRdb copy retains only in-frame clones and omits some. The sample lists more than 80,000 clones; more than 65% were seen once. This receptor was taken from a woman between 50 and 59 years old in good health and CMV-seropositive. V gene TRBV28 combines with J gene TRBJ2-3, with 7 bases fitting TRBD2. Sequencing used PBMCs. The CDR3 nucleotides read TGTGCCAGCAGTTCCGGGGGGAGCACAGATACGCAGTATTTT. Translation gives CASSSGGSTDTQYF.